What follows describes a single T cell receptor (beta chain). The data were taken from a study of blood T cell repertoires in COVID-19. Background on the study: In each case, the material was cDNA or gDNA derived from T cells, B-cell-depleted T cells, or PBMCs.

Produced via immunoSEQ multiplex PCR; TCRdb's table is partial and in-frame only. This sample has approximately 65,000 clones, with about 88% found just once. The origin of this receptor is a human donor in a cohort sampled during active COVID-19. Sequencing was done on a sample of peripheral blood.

The chain's CDR3 is CASSRSGGREQYF. The CDR3 coding sequence is TGTGCCAGCAGTCGGTCAGGGGGCCGGGAGCAGTACTTC. The V call is TRBV6-5, the J call TRBJ2-7, with 8 positions matching TRBD1. This CDR3 has 13 residues. The ends lost 5 bases at V and 7 bases at J; junction bases unmatched: 7. Germline assignment: CDR1 MNHEY and CDR2 SVGAGI.